One sample yielded the 14 T cell receptor beta chains listed below, sequenced in a study of cytomegalovirus exposure and HLA in healthy donors. The repertoire was sequenced with immunoSEQ multiplex PCR; TCRdb's copy has only in-frame clones and lacks some. Of about 130,000 clones listed, about 93% are singletons. Sequenced input: PBMCs. The receptors here all came from a woman under 30 in good health and CMV-seronegative.

The V gene is TRBV5-1, the J gene TRBJ1-5; TRBD1 aligns across 10 bases. The CDR3 contains 16 residues. V lost 1 base and J lost 3; bases outside the gene matches: 4. Germline V gene data show CDR1 as SGHRS and CDR2 as YFSETQ. The DNA of the CDR3 is TGCGCCAGCAGCTTGACCGGGACAGGGGACAATCAGCCCCAGCATTTT. Encoded protein: CASSLTGTGDNQPQHF.

This chain links TRBV9 with TRBJ2-1; D remains ambiguous. Germline V gives CDR1 SGDLS, CDR2 YYNGEE. This CDR3 contains 16 residues. The V gene lost 0 bases and the J gene lost 12 bases, with 22 bases spanning the gap. CDR3 residues: CASSVGGPGSRLGQFF. CDR3 DNA sequence: TGTGCCAGCAGCGTAGGAGGTCCTGGTAGTCGGCTAGGGCAGTTCTTC.

The genes are TRBV6-1 and TRBJ2-3; D call uncertain. Germline lookup yields CDR1 MNHNS and CDR2 SASEGT. V was cut by 6 bases and J by 1 base, with 5 bases left in between. The CDR3 sequence is 12 residues long. The CDR3 nucleotides are TGTGCCAGCAGCATAGGCACAGATACGCAGTATTTT. It encodes CASSIGTDTQYF.

The chain carries TRBV18 and TRBJ2-1, with 8 bases lining up with TRBD2. Trimming cost V 0 bases and J 9 bases; bases outside gene matches: 16. The CDR3 has 18 amino acids. The V gene's germline CDR1 is KGHSH and CDR2 LQKENI. In nucleotides, the CDR3 is TGTGCCAGCTCACCACCACAGAATGCCCTGGCGGGGGGAGGTGAGCAGTTCTTC. The encoded protein is CASSPPQNALAGGGEQFF.

A single count supports this clone. The V call is TRBV5-1, the J call TRBJ2-6; D might be TRBD2 (5 bases). This CDR3 spans 17 amino acids. Trimming stripped 0 bases from V and 2 bases from J, with 12 bases between. Per germline, CDR1 SGHRS and CDR2 YFSETQ. For the CDR3, the DNA is TGCGCCAGCAGCTTGGACGGGGTTATGGCTGGGGCCAACGTCCTGACTTTC. It encodes CASSLDGVMAGANVLTF.

The chain is built from TRBV7-2 and TRBJ2-7; 7 bases line up with TRBD1. Germline CDR1 is SGHTA and CDR2 is FQGNSA. The junction had 9 bases not matched to a gene; V was cut back by 3 bases and J by 4 bases. The CDR3 covers 15 residues. The CDR3 bases are TGTGCCAGCAGCTTTAAAACAGGGGCGCCGTACGAGCAGTACTTC. Protein: CASSFKTGAPYEQYF.

The chain carries TRBV7-9 and TRBJ2-4; 8 positions match TRBD2. Germline V lookup: CDR1 SEHNR, CDR2 FQNEAQ (reference sequence). This CDR3 comprises 18 residues. J lost 8 bases, V lost 2 bases, and 17 bases had no gene match. In nucleotides, the CDR3 is TGTGCCAGCAGCTTACGGGGCCCAACATCCCTTAGCGGGGACATTCAGTACTTC. Encoded protein: CASSLRGPTSLSGDIQYF.

The chain carries TRBV28 and TRBJ1-2, with a tentative D call TRBD1 (5 bases). Trimming took 7 bases from V and 10 from J, leaving 19 bases between them. CDR3 length: 13 amino acids. Germline-derived CDR1 and CDR2 are MDHEN and SYDVKM. As DNA, the CDR3 is TGTGCCAGCACAACAGGAGCCGTGGTAACCTACACCTTC. It encodes CASTTGAVVTYTF.

The chain employs TRBV28 and TRBJ1-1; no clear D. CDR1 MDHEN and CDR2 SYDVKM come from the germline V gene. V was cut by 5 bases and J by 6 bases, with 13 bases left in between. The CDR3 spans 13 residues. The CDR3 protein is CASSPWPLAEAFF. CDR3 nucleotide sequence: TGTGCCAGCAGTCCATGGCCTTTGGCTGAAGCTTTCTTT.

This rearrangement joins TRBV28 to TRBJ1-2; 7 bases are a match to TRBD1. The J segment lost 8 bases and the V segment lost 8 bases, leaving 14 bases of the junction unmatched. CDR1 is MDHEN and CDR2 is SYDVKM in the germline V gene. The CDR3 is made up of 14 amino acids. This CDR3 reads CASQPRQGTSGYTF. CDR3 nucleotide sequence: TGTGCCAGCCAACCGAGACAGGGTACGTCGGGCTACACCTTC.

This chain links TRBV30 with TRBJ2-2, with D perhaps TRBD2 (5 bases). The CDR3 runs to 15 residues. Looked up from germline, CDR1 is GTSNPN and CDR2 is SVGIG (reference sequence). Trimming shortened V by 0 bases and J by 6 bases, and 14 bases separated the two germline ends. Here the CDR3 reads CAWSVGVGVAGELFF. CDR3 in DNA: TGTGCCTGGAGTGTAGGAGTGGGAGTCGCCGGGGAGCTGTTTTTT.

The chain links TRBV10-1 to TRBJ2-5, with D perhaps TRBD1 (5 bases). V lost 10 bases and J lost 2, with 26 bases in between. The CDR3 has 17 residues. Germline values: CDR1 WNHNN, CDR2 SYGVQD (reference sequence). The CDR3 here is CATNRVQGADYQETQYF. The CDR3, as DNA: TGCGCCACCAACAGAGTCCAAGGGGCCGATTATCAAGAGACCCAGTACTTC.

The J gene is TRBJ2-7, the V gene TRBV28; 7 nucleotides align to TRBD1. The V gene end was trimmed by 2 bases and the J gene end by 2 bases; junction bases not matched to a gene: 9. Per the germline V gene, CDR1 is MDHEN and CDR2 is SYDVKM. The CDR3 spans 16 residues. The CDR3 bases are TGTGCCAGCAGTTTAAAGGGAAGGGGGCTCGCCTACGAGCAGTACTTC. Amino acid sequence: CASSLKGRGLAYEQYF.

This sequence joins TRBV29-1 and TRBJ2-7; 8 bases fit TRBD1. This CDR3 is built from 14 residues. Trimming took 6 bases from V and 1 from J; bases not matched to a gene: 8. Per the germline V gene, CDR1 is SQVTM and CDR2 is ANQGSEA. The CDR3, as DNA: TGCAGCGTCAAAGGGACAGGTACTTCCTACGAGCAGTACTTC. It encodes CSVKGTGTSYEQYF.